The rows below give T cell receptor beta chains drawn from one sample of a study of blood T cell repertoires in COVID-19. Sequencing used immunoSEQ multiplex PCR; TCRdb keeps in-frame clones, though not all of them. The repertoire holds approximately 50,000 clones, with about four fifths as singletons. The material sequenced was peripheral blood. These receptors were obtained from a man older than 75 with COVID-19, enrolled during active disease. Each CDR3 is given with its conserved first and last residue. D genes are given only for firm matches. Not all rows give a size; the values are once, few, many and, for expanded clones, a class.

v_gene: TRBV18; abundance: .; d_gene: .; j_gene: TRBJ2-2; CDR3nt: TGTGCCAGCTCAGAGACGGGGACCGGGGAGCTGTTTTTT; CDR3aa: CASSETGTGELFF
v_gene: TRBV9; abundance: .; d_gene: TRBD1; j_gene: TRBJ2-7; CDR3nt: TGTGCCAGCAGCGTCGGGGGGACAGGGGGCGGATACGAGCAGTACTTC; CDR3aa: CASSVGGTGGGYEQYF
v_gene: TRBV4-3; abundance: .; d_gene: TRBD1; j_gene: TRBJ1-2; CDR3nt: TGCGCCAGCAGCCAAGAGGGACAGGGATATGGCTACACCTTC; CDR3aa: CASSQEGQGYGYTF
v_gene: TRBV18; abundance: once; d_gene: .; j_gene: TRBJ2-1; CDR3nt: TGTGCCAGCTCACCCCGGCCGGGGGAAGGCTCCTACAATGAGCAGTTCTTC; CDR3aa: CASSPRPGEGSYNEQFF
v_gene: TRBV6-5; abundance: .; d_gene: TRBD1; j_gene: TRBJ1-5; CDR3nt: TGTGCCAGCTCCCTAGGACAGGGGAGGCAGCCCCAGCATTTT; CDR3aa: CASSLGQGRQPQHF
v_gene: TRBV9; abundance: .; d_gene: TRBD1; j_gene: TRBJ1-2; CDR3nt: TGTGCCAGCAGCTTGACAGGGATTCCCCACTATGGCTACACCTTC; CDR3aa: CASSLTGIPHYGYTF
v_gene: TRBV5-5; abundance: .; d_gene: .; j_gene: TRBJ1-3; CDR3nt: TGTGCCAGCAGCTTAGGGGCCGCTGGAAACACCATATATTTT; CDR3aa: CASSLGAAGNTIYF
v_gene: TRBV19; abundance: .; d_gene: TRBD1; j_gene: TRBJ1-1; CDR3nt: TGTGCCAGTAGTATAGGACAGGGCACTGAAGCTTTCTTT; CDR3aa: CASSIGQGTEAFF
v_gene: TRBV7-9; abundance: .; d_gene: TRBD2; j_gene: TRBJ2-5; CDR3nt: TGTGCCAGCAGCATTCTAGCGGGAGGGCAAGAGACCCAGTACTTC; CDR3aa: CASSILAGGQETQYF
v_gene: TRBV2; abundance: .; d_gene: TRBD1; j_gene: TRBJ1-4; CDR3nt: TGTGCCAGCAAAAAAGGGACAGGAAGGGCTAATGAAAAACTGTTTTTT; CDR3aa: CASKKGTGRANEKLFF
v_gene: TRBV28; abundance: .; d_gene: .; j_gene: TRBJ2-3; CDR3nt: TGTGCCAGCAGGCCTTATCACGGGGGATTCACAGATACGCAGTATTTT; CDR3aa: CASRPYHGGFTDTQYF
v_gene: TRBV5-1; abundance: .; d_gene: .; j_gene: TRBJ2-3; CDR3nt: TGCGCCAGCAGCTTGGCCGGGCGGGCTATCACAGATACGCGGTATTTT; CDR3aa: CASSLAGRAITDTRYF
v_gene: TRBV19; abundance: .; d_gene: TRBD2; j_gene: TRBJ2-1; CDR3nt: TGTGCCAGTAGTATCCCTTCCGGGGGGGCGCATGAGCAGTTCTTC; CDR3aa: CASSIPSGGAHEQFF
v_gene: TRBV6-6; abundance: .; d_gene: TRBD1; j_gene: TRBJ1-1; CDR3nt: TGTGCCAGCAGTTACTCGAATGGACAGGCGGCTTTCTTT; CDR3aa: CASSYSNGQAAFF
v_gene: TRBV6-2/TRBV6-3; abundance: .; d_gene: TRBD2; j_gene: TRBJ2-1; CDR3nt: TGTGCCAGCAGTACGACTAGCGGGGAGTACAATGAGCAGTTCTTC; CDR3aa: CASSTTSGEYNEQFF
v_gene: TRBV15; abundance: .; d_gene: TRBD1; j_gene: TRBJ1-5; CDR3nt: TGTGCCACCAGCAGAGAGCGGGACAGTAGCAATCAGCCCCAGCATTTT; CDR3aa: CATSRERDSSNQPQHF
v_gene: TRBV6-5; abundance: .; d_gene: .; j_gene: TRBJ1-5; CDR3nt: TGTGCCAGCAGGCCAGGTAGCAATCAGCCCCAGCATTTT; CDR3aa: CASRPGSNQPQHF
v_gene: TRBV6-5; abundance: .; d_gene: TRBD1; j_gene: TRBJ2-2; CDR3nt: TGTGCCAGCAGAAGGGACAGGGACCTTCCCGGGGAGCTGTTTTTT; CDR3aa: CASRRDRDLPGELFF
v_gene: TRBV11-2; abundance: .; d_gene: TRBD1; j_gene: TRBJ1-1; CDR3nt: TGTGCCAGCAGCTTAATACAGGGGGCTGAAGCTTTCTTT; CDR3aa: CASSLIQGAEAFF
v_gene: TRBV7-9; abundance: few; d_gene: .; j_gene: TRBJ2-2; CDR3nt: TGTGCCAGCAGCCCGGACTCCCTCGGCGGGGAGCTGTTTTTT; CDR3aa: CASSPDSLGGELFF
v_gene: TRBV6-1; abundance: .; d_gene: .; j_gene: TRBJ1-5; CDR3nt: TGTGCCAGCAGTGACAGGGGCCGCAATCAGCCCCAGCATTTT; CDR3aa: CASSDRGRNQPQHF
v_gene: TRBV18; abundance: .; d_gene: .; j_gene: TRBJ1-1; CDR3nt: TGTGCCAGCTCACCTAGTGAACAGGGGAACACTGAAGCTTTCTTT; CDR3aa: CASSPSEQGNTEAFF
v_gene: TRBV7-2; abundance: .; d_gene: TRBD1; j_gene: TRBJ1-1; CDR3nt: TGTGCCAGCAGCCCAGGGGGTGGGGGCAGGAGAAACACTGAAGCTTTCTTT; CDR3aa: CASSPGGGGRRNTEAFF
v_gene: TRBV7-2; abundance: few; d_gene: TRBD2; j_gene: TRBJ2-1; CDR3nt: TGTGCCAGCAGCTTAGGGGGGACTAGCGGCTACTACAATGAGCAGTTCTTC; CDR3aa: CASSLGGTSGYYNEQFF
v_gene: TRBV11-2; abundance: once; d_gene: .; j_gene: TRBJ1-6; CDR3nt: TGTGCCAGCAGCTTAGAGGACAGCCCCTGGTCACCCCTCCACTTT; CDR3aa: CASSLEDSPWSPLHF
v_gene: TRBV5-1; abundance: .; d_gene: TRBD2; j_gene: TRBJ2-3; CDR3nt: TGCGCCAGCAGCCCGGGACTAGCGGGCCCGTCGTCCGGCACAGATATGCAGTATTTT; CDR3aa: CASSPGLAGPSSGTDMQYF
v_gene: TRBV27; abundance: .; d_gene: .; j_gene: TRBJ1-2; CDR3nt: TGTGCCAGCAGCTGGGGCCAGGGTAACTATGGCTACACCTTC; CDR3aa: CASSWGQGNYGYTF
v_gene: TRBV18; abundance: .; d_gene: TRBD2; j_gene: TRBJ2-3; CDR3nt: TGTGCCAGCTCACCAACAGCGGGGTTACGTACAGATACGCAGTATTTT; CDR3aa: CASSPTAGLRTDTQYF
v_gene: TRBV9; abundance: .; d_gene: .; j_gene: TRBJ1-6; CDR3nt: TGTGCCAGCAGCCCGCGAACAGCAAATTCACCCCTCCACTTT; CDR3aa: CASSPRTANSPLHF
v_gene: TRBV19; abundance: .; d_gene: TRBD2; j_gene: TRBJ2-5; CDR3nt: TGTGCCAGCAGGACTAGCGGGGGCGGAGAGACCCAGTACTTC; CDR3aa: CASRTSGGGETQYF
v_gene: TRBV4-3; abundance: once; d_gene: .; j_gene: TRBJ1-6; CDR3nt: TGCGCCAGCAGCCACACGACAGGATTTAATTCACCCCTCCACTTT; CDR3aa: CASSHTTGFNSPLHF
v_gene: TRBV5-5; abundance: few; d_gene: .; j_gene: TRBJ1-2; CDR3nt: TGTGCCAGCAGCTCAATGGGTTCGGGCGGGAACTATGGCTACACCTTC; CDR3aa: CASSSMGSGGNYGYTF
v_gene: TRBV13; abundance: .; d_gene: TRBD2; j_gene: TRBJ2-1; CDR3nt: TGTGCCAGCAGCCGACGGGGAGGGTCCTACAATGAGCAGTTCTTC; CDR3aa: CASSRRGGSYNEQFF
v_gene: TRBV6-2/TRBV6-3; abundance: .; d_gene: .; j_gene: TRBJ1-5; CDR3nt: TGTGCCAGCAGTCAGCCTCCCCCGGACAGCCCCACGAAGCCCCAGCATTTT; CDR3aa: CASSQPPPDSPTKPQHF
v_gene: TRBV5-1; abundance: few; d_gene: TRBD1; j_gene: TRBJ1-4; CDR3nt: TGCGCCAGCAGCCCCGGTGGGACAGGGAATGAAAAACTGTTTTTT; CDR3aa: CASSPGGTGNEKLFF
v_gene: TRBV30; abundance: .; d_gene: .; j_gene: TRBJ2-2; CDR3nt: TGTGCCTGGAGTAGCGGCACCGGGGAGCTGTTTTTT; CDR3aa: CAWSSGTGELFF
v_gene: TRBV5-6; abundance: few; d_gene: TRBD2; j_gene: TRBJ2-5; CDR3nt: TGTGCCAGCAGCCCGCTGACTAGCGGGAGGCGGGAGACCCAGTACTTC; CDR3aa: CASSPLTSGRRETQYF
v_gene: TRBV19; abundance: once; d_gene: TRBD2; j_gene: TRBJ2-1; CDR3nt: TGTGCCAGTAGTAGAACTAGCGGGAGCGGTGACGATGAGCAGTTCTTC; CDR3aa: CASSRTSGSGDDEQFF
v_gene: TRBV27; abundance: once; d_gene: TRBD1; j_gene: TRBJ1-4; CDR3nt: TGTGCCAGCAGTCCCACCTCGACAGGGGATTATGAAAAACTGTTTTTT; CDR3aa: CASSPTSTGDYEKLFF
v_gene: TRBV6-6; abundance: few; d_gene: TRBD1; j_gene: TRBJ1-1; CDR3nt: TGTGCCAGCAGTTTCTCCCTGGACAGGGGATGGACTGAAGCTTTCTTT; CDR3aa: CASSFSLDRGWTEAFF
v_gene: TRBV18; abundance: .; d_gene: .; j_gene: TRBJ2-5; CDR3nt: TGTGCCAGCTCACCACCGGGGCAGACCCAGTACTTC; CDR3aa: CASSPPGQTQYF
v_gene: TRBV7-3; abundance: .; d_gene: TRBD1; j_gene: TRBJ2-7; CDR3nt: TGTGCCAGCAGCTTCGACAGGGGGGGAACCTACGAGCAGTACTTC; CDR3aa: CASSFDRGGTYEQYF
v_gene: TRBV4-3; abundance: .; d_gene: .; j_gene: TRBJ2-7; CDR3nt: TGCGCCAGCAGCCAAGCGACTGGCTCCTACGAGCAGTACTTC; CDR3aa: CASSQATGSYEQYF
v_gene: TRBV5-4; abundance: .; d_gene: TRBD2; j_gene: TRBJ2-5; CDR3nt: TGTGCCAGCAGCGCGCCGGCAGCGGGGGGAGAGACCCAGTACTTC; CDR3aa: CASSAPAAGGETQYF
v_gene: TRBV7-9; abundance: .; d_gene: .; j_gene: TRBJ1-2; CDR3nt: TGTGCCAGCAGCTCCGGGACACTATATTCTAACTATGGCTACACCTTC; CDR3aa: CASSSGTLYSNYGYTF
v_gene: TRBV11-1; abundance: few; d_gene: .; j_gene: TRBJ1-4; CDR3nt: TGTGCCAGCAGCCCCTACTCCGGAGGTGATGAAAAACTGTTTTTT; CDR3aa: CASSPYSGGDEKLFF
v_gene: TRBV7-2; abundance: .; d_gene: TRBD1; j_gene: TRBJ2-2; CDR3nt: TGTGCCAGCAGCTTCGGGGACAGGAAGAACACCGGGGAGCTGTTTTTT; CDR3aa: CASSFGDRKNTGELFF
v_gene: TRBV27; abundance: .; d_gene: .; j_gene: TRBJ1-4; CDR3nt: TGTGCCAGCAGGCAGGGGCTGGTGGAAAAACTGTTTTTT; CDR3aa: CASRQGLVEKLFF
v_gene: TRBV5-8; abundance: .; d_gene: TRBD1; j_gene: TRBJ1-4; CDR3nt: TGTGCCAGCAGCTTGTCCGGGACAGCCAGGGAAAAACTGTTTTTT; CDR3aa: CASSLSGTAREKLFF
v_gene: TRBV27; abundance: .; d_gene: TRBD1; j_gene: TRBJ1-2; CDR3nt: TGTGCCAGCAGTCGCCCGACAGGGGTTGGCTACACCTTC; CDR3aa: CASSRPTGVGYTF
v_gene: TRBV29-1; abundance: .; d_gene: .; j_gene: TRBJ1-2; CDR3nt: TGCAGCGTTCCGGGCCGGGCGGGCTATGGCTACACCTTC; CDR3aa: CSVPGRAGYGYTF